This paragraph covers one T cell receptor beta chain sequence. Antigen: not known. PCR involved 60 Vbeta and 13 Jbeta primers. Repertoires were generated with immunoSEQ multiplex PCR, while TCRdb's copy carries only in-frame clones and drops some. Of approximately 150,000 clones listed, around four fifths are singletons. This entry belongs to a study of cytomegalovirus exposure and HLA in healthy donors. Study results and limitations: Later analysis identified 16,000 or so TCR beta sequences associated with HLA alleles, using a false discovery rate threshold of 0.05.

CDR3 length: 16 residues. The germline CDR1 and CDR2 sequences are PRHDT and FYEKMQ (reference sequence). The V end was cut by 5 bases, the J end by 2 bases, with 17 bases between. The rearrangement links TRBV13 to TRBJ2-3; possible D gene TRBD2, 6 bases. The sequencing input was PBMCs. The receptor's source is a man in his forties or fifties in good health and CMV-seropositive. The CDR3 sequence: CASSVRLGLDTDTQYF. Written as DNA, the CDR3 is TGTGCCAGCAGCGTCCGACTAGGACTCGACACAGATACGCAGTATTTT.